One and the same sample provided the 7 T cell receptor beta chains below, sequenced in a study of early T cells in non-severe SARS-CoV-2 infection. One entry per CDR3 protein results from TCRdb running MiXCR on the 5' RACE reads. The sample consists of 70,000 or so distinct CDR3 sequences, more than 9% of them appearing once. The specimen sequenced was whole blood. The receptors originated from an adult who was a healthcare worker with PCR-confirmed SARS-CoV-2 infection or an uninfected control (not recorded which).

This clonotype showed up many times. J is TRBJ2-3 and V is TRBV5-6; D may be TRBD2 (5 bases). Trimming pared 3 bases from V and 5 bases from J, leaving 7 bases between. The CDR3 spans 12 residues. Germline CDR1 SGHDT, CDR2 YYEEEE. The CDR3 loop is CASSWRRDTQYF. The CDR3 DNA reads TGTGCCAGCAGCTGGAGGAGAGATACGCAGTATTTT.

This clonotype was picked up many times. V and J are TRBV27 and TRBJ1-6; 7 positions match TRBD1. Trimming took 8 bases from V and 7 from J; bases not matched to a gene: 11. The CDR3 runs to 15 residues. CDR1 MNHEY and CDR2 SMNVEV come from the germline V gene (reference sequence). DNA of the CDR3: TGTGCCAGCGGTAGAAGGGGGCGCGAAAATTCACCCCTCCACTTT. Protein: CASGRRGRENSPLHF.

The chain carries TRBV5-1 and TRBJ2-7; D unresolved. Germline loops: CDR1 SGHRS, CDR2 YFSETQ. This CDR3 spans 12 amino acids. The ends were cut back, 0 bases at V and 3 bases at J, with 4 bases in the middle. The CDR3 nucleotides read TGCGCCAGCAGCTTGGTCGGCTACGAGCAGTACTTC. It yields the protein CASSLVGYEQYF.

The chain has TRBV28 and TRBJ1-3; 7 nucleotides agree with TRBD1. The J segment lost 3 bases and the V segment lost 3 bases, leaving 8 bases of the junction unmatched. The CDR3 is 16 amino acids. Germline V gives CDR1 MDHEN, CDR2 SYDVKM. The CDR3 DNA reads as TGTGCCAGCAGTTTGGCCGGACAGGCCGATGGAAACACCATATATTTT. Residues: CASSLAGQADGNTIYF.

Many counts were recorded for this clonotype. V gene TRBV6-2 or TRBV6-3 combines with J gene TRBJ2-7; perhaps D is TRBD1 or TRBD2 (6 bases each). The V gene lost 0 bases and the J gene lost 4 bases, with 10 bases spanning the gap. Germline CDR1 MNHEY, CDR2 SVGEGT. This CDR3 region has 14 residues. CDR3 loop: CASSYSGGQYEQYF. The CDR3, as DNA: TGTGCCAGCAGTTACTCGGGGGGCCAATACGAGCAGTACTTC.

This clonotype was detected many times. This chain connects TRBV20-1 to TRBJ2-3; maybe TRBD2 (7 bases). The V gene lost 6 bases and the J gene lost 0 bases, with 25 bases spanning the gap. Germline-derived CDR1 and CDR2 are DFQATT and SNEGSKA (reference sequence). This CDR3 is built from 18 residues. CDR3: CSARGAIQGDASTDTQYF. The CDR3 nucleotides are TGCAGTGCCCGGGGGGCAATACAGGGAGATGCTAGCACAGATACGCAGTATTTT.

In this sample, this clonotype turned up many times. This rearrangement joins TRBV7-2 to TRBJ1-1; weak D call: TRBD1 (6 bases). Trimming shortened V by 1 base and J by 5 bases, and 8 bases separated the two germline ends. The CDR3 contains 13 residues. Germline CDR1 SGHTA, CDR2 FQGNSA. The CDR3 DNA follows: TGTGCCAGCAGCTTAGTCAGGGGTACTGAAGCTTTCTTT. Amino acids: CASSLVRGTEAFF.